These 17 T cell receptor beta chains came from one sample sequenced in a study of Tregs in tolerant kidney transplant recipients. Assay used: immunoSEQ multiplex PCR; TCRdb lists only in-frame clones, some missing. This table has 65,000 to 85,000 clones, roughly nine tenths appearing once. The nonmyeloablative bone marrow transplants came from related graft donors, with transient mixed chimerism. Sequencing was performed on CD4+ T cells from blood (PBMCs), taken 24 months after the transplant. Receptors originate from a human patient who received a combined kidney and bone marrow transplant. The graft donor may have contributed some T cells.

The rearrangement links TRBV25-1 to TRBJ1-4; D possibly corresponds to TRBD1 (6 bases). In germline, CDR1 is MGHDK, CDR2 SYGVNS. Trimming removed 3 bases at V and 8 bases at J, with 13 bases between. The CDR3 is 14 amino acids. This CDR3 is CASSDRDIREKLFF. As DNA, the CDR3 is TGTGCCAGCAGTGACCGGGACATACGCGAAAAACTGTTTTTT.

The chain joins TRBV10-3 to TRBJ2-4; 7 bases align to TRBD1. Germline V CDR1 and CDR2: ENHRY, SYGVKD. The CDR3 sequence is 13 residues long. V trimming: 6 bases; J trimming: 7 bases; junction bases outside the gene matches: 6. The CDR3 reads CAIRRDRDNIQYF. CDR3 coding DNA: TGTGCCATCAGAAGAGACAGGGACAACATTCAGTACTTC.

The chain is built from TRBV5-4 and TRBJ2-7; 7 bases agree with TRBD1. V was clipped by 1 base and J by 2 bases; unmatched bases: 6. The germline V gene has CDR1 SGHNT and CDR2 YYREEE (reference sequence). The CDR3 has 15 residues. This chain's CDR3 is CASSLWAGGPYEQYF. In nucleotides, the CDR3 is TGTGCCAGCAGCTTGTGGGCAGGGGGACCCTACGAGCAGTACTTC.

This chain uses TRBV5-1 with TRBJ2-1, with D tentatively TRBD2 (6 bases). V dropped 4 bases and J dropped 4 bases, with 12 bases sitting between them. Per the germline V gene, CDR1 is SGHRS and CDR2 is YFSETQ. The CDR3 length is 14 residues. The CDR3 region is CASSPGLLYNEQFF. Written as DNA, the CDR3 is TGCGCCAGCAGCCCGGGACTTCTTTACAATGAGCAGTTCTTC.

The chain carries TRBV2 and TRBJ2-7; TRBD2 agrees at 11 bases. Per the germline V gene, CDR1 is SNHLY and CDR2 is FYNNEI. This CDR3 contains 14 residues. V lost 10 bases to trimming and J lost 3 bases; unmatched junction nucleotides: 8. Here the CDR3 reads CATSGGTSGYEQYF. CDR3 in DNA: TGTGCCACTTCGGGAGGGACTAGCGGCTACGAGCAGTACTTC.

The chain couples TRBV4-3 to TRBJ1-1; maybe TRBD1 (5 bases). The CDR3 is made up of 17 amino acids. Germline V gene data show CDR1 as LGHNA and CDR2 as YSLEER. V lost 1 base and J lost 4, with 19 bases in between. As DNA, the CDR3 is TGCGCCAGCAGCCAAGGGGATATGGGGCGAGGTGGCACTGAAGCTTTCTTT. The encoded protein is CASSQGDMGRGGTEAFF.

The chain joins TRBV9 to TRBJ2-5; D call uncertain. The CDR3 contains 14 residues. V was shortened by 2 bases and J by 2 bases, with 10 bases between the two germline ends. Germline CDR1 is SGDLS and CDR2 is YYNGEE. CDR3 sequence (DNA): TGTGCCAGCAGCGTGACACCTCTTCAAGAGACCCAGTACTTC. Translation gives CASSVTPLQETQYF. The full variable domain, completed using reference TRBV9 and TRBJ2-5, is DSGVTQTPKHLITATGQRVTLRCSPRSGDLSVYWYQQSLDQGLQFLIQYYNGEERAKGNILERFSAQQFPDLHSELNLSSLELGDSALYFCASSVTPLQETQYFGPGTRLLVL.

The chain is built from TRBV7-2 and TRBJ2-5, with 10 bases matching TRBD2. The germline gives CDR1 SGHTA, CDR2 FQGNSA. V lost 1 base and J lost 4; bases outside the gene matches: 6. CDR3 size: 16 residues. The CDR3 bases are TGTGCCAGCAGCTTAGGGAGCGGGGGGGCGGTAGAGACCCAGTACTTC. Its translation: CASSLGSGGAVETQYF.

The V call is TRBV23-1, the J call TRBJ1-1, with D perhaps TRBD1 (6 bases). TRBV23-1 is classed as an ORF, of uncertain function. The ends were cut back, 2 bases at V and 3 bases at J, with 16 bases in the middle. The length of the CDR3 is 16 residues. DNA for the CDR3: TGCGCCAGCAGTCAACCGATCCAGGGGACGGACACTGAAGCTTTCTTT. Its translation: CASSQPIQGTDTEAFF.

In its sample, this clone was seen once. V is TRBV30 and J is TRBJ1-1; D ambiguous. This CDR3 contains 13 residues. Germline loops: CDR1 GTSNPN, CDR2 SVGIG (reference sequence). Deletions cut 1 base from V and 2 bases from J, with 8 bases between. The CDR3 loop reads CAWSETVNTEAFF. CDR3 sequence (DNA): TGTGCCTGGAGTGAAACAGTCAACACTGAAGCTTTCTTT.

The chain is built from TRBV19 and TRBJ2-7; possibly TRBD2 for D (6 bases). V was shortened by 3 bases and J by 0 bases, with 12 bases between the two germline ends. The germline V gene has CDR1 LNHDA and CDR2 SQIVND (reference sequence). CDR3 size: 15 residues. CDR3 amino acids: CASSIGRGSSYEQYF. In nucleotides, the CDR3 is TGTGCCAGTAGTATTGGGCGGGGCAGCTCCTACGAGCAGTACTTC.

CDR3 amino acids: CASSQVFGGSHAGELFF. Here the CDR3 DNA reads TGCGCCAGCAGCCAAGTATTTGGAGGTTCGCACGCCGGGGAGCTGTTTTTT. This chain uses TRBV4-3 with TRBJ2-2, with D possibly TRBD2 on 5 matching bases. The CDR3 runs 17 residues. CDR1 is LGHNA and CDR2 is YSLEER in the germline V gene. With 1 base removed from V and 6 bases from J, the gap between germline ends came to 18 bases.

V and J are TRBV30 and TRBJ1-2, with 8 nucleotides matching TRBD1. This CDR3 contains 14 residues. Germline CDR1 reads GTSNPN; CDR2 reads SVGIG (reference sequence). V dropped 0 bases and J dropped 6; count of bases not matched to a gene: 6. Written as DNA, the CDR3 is TGTGCCTGGAGTGTACTAGACAGGGGAAATGGCTACACCTTC. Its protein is CAWSVLDRGNGYTF.

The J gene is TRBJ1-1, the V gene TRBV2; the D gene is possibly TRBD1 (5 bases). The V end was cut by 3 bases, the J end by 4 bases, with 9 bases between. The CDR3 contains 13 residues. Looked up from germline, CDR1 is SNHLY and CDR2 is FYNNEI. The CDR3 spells CASSDRVLTEAFF. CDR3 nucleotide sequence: TGTGCCAGCAGTGACAGGGTCCTCACTGAAGCTTTCTTT. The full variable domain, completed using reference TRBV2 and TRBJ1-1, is EPEVTQTPSHQVTQMGQEVILRCVPISNHLYFYWYRQILGQKVEFLVSFYNNEISEKSEIFDDQFSVERPDGSNFTLKIRSTKLEDSAMYFCASSDRVLTEAFFGQGTRLTVV.

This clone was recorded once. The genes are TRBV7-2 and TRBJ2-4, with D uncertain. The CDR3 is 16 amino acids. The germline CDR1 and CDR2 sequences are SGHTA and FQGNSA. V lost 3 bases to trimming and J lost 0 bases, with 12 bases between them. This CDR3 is CASSFDSITAKNIQYF. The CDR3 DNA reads TGTGCCAGCAGCTTCGACTCCATCACAGCCAAAAACATTCAGTACTTC.

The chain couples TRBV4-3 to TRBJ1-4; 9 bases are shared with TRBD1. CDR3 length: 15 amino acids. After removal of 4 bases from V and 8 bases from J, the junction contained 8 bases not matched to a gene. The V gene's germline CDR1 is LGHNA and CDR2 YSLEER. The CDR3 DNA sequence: TGCGCCAGCAGCCTCAGAGGGACAGGGTACGAAAAACTGTTTTTT. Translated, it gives CASSLRGTGYEKLFF.

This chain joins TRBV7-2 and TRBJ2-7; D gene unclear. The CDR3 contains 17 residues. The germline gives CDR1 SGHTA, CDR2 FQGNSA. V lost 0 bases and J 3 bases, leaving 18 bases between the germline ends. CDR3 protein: CASSLARSALPFYEQYF. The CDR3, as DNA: TGTGCCAGCAGCTTAGCTAGGAGCGCACTGCCCTTCTACGAGCAGTACTTC.